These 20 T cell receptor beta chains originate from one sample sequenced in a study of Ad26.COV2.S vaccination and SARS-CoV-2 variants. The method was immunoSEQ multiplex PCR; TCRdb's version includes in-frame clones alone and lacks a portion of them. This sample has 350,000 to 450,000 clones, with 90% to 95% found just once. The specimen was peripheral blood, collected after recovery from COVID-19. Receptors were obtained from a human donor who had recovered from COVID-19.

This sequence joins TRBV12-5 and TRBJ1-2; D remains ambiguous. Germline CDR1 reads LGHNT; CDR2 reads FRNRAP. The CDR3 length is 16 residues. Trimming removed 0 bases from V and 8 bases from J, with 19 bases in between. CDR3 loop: CASGLVPPGESNGYTF. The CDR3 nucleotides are TGTGCTAGTGGTTTGGTCCCCCCTGGGGAAAGTAACGGCTACACCTTC.

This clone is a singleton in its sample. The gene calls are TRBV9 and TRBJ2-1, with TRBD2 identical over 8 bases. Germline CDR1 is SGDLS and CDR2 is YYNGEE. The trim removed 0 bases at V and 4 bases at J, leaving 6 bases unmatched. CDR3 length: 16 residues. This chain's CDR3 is CASSVAGGGPYNEQFF. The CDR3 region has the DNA TGTGCCAGCAGCGTAGCGGGCGGGGGGCCTTACAATGAGCAGTTCTTC.

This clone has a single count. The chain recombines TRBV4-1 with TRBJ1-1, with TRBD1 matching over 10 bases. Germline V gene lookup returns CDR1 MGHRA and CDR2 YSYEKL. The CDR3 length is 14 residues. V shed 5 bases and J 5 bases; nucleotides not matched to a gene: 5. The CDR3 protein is CASSRDRGMTEAFF. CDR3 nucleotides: TGCGCCAGCAGCAGGGACAGGGGTATGACTGAAGCTTTCTTT.

CDR3 loop: CASSLAPFGGGVKETQYF. Here the CDR3 DNA reads TGTGCCAGCAGCTTAGCGCCATTCGGCGGGGGGGTGAAAGAGACCCAGTACTTC. This chain connects TRBV7-7 to TRBJ2-5; the match to TRBD2 covers 9 bases. Germline CDR1 is SSHAT and CDR2 is FNYEAQ (reference sequence). CDR3 length equals 18 residues. Trimming removed 0 bases from V and 3 bases from J; junction bases left unmatched: 11.

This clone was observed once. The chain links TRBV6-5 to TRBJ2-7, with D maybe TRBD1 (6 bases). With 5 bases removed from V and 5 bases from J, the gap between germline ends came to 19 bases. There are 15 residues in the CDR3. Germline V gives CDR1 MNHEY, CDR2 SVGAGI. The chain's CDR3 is CASSNRAIMHHEQYF. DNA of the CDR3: TGTGCCAGCAGTAACAGGGCAATTATGCACCACGAGCAGTACTTC.

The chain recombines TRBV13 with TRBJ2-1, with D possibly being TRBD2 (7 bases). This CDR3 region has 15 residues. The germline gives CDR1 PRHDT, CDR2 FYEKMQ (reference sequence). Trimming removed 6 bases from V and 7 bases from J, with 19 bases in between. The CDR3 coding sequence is TGTGCCAGCAGTTCTGACGGGGGGCGAGGGAATGAGCAGTTCTTC. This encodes CASSSDGGRGNEQFF.

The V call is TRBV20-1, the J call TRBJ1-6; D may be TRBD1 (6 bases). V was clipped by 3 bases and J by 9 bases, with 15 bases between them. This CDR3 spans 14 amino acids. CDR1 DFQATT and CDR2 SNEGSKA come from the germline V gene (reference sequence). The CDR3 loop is CSASSGGDSSPLHF. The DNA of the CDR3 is TGCAGTGCTAGTTCGGGGGGCGATTCTTCACCCCTCCACTTT.

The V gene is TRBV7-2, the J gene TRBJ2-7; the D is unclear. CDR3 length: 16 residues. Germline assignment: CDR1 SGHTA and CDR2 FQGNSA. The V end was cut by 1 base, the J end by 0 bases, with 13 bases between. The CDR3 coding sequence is TGTGCCAGCAGCTTAGTGGGGATTAGGAGCTCCTACGAGCAGTACTTC. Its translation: CASSLVGIRSSYEQYF.

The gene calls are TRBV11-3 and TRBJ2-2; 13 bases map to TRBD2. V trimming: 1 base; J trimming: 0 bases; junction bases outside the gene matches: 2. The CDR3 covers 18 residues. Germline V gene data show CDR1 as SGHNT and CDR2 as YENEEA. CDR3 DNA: TGTGCCAGCAGCTTAGGAGGACTAGCGGGGGCGAACACCGGGGAGCTGTTTTTT. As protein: CASSLGGLAGANTGELFF.

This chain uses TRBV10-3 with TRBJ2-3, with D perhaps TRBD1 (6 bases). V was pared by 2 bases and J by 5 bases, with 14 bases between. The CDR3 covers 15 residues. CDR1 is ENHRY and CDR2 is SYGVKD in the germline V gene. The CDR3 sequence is CAISEAGGTGDTQYF. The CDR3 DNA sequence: TGTGCCATCAGTGAGGCTGGGGGCACGGGAGATACGCAGTATTTT.

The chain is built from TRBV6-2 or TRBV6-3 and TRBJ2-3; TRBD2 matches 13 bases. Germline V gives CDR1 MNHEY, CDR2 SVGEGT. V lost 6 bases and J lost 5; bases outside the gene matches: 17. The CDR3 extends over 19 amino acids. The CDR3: CASSGTSGEPGGAGDTQYF. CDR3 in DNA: TGTGCCAGCAGCGGGACTAGCGGGGAGCCAGGAGGGGCGGGAGATACGCAGTATTTT.

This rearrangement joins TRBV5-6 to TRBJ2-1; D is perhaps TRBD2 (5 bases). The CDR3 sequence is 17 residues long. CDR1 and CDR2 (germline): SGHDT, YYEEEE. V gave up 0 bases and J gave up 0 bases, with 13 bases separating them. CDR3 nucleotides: TGTGCCAGCAGCTTGGTGGGCGGGCCCTCCTCCTACAATGAGCAGTTCTTC. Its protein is CASSLVGGPSSYNEQFF.

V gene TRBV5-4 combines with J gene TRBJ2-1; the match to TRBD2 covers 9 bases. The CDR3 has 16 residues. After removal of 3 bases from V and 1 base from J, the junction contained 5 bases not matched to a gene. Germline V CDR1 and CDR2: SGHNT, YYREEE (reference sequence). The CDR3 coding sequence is TGTGCCAGCAGCTCAGTAGCGGGAGAATCCTACAATGAGCAGTTCTTC. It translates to CASSSVAGESYNEQFF.

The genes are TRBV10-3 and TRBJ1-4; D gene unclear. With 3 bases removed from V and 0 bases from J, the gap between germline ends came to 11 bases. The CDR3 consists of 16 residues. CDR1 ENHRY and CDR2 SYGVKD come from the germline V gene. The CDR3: CAISEHQAPTNEKLFF. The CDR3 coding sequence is TGTGCCATCAGTGAACATCAGGCTCCAACTAATGAAAAACTGTTTTTT.

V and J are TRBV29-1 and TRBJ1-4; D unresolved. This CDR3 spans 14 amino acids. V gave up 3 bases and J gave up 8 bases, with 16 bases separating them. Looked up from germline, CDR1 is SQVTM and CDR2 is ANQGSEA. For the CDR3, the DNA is TGCAGCGTTGATTCCACAGAGCTAATGGAAAAACTGTTTTTT. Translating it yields CSVDSTELMEKLFF.

In DNA, the CDR3 is TGTGCCAGCAGCTTCCGGGACAGGGGCGAAGCTTTCTTT. As protein: CASSFRDRGEAFF. The chain couples TRBV7-2 to TRBJ1-1; 10 bases agree with TRBD1. The CDR3 runs 13 residues. Germline V gives CDR1 SGHTA, CDR2 FQGNSA. J was trimmed by 8 bases and V by 3 bases; bases with no gene match: 3.

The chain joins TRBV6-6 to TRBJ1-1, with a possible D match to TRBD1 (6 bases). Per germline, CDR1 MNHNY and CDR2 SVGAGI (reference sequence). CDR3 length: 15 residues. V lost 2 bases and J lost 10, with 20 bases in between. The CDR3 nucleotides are TGTGCCAGCAGTTACGCGGACAGCCCTAACATGGTAGCTTTCTTT. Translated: CASSYADSPNMVAFF.

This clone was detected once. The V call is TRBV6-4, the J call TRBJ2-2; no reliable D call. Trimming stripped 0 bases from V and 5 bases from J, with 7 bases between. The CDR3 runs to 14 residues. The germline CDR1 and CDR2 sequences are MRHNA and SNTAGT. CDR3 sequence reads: CASSDSGVTGELFF. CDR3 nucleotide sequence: TGTGCCAGCAGTGACTCTGGGGTAACCGGGGAGCTGTTTTTT.

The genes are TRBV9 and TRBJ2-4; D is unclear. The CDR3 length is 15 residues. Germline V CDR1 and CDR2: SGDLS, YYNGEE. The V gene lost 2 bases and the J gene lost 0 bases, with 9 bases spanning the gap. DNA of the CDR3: TGTGCCAGCAGCGTTGATAGTTTAGCCAAAAACATTCAGTACTTC. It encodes CASSVDSLAKNIQYF. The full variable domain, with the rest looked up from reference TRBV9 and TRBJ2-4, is DSGVTQTPKHLITATGQRVTLRCSPRSGDLSVYWYQQSLDQGLQFLIQYYNGEERAKGNILERFSAQQFPDLHSELNLSSLELGDSALYFCASSVDSLAKNIQYFGAGTRLSVL.

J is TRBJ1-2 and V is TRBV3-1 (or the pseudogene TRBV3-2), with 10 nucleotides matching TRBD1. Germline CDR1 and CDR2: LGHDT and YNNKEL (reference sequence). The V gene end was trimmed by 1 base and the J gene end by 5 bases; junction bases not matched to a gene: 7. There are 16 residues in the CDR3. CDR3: CASSQGPGQGVYGYTF. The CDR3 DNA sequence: TGTGCCAGCAGCCAAGGGCCTGGACAGGGGGTTTATGGCTACACCTTC.